These T cell receptor beta chains were read from a single sample in a study of blood T cell repertoires in COVID-19. Assay: immunoSEQ multiplex PCR; the TCRdb copy retains only in-frame clones and omits some. The top ten clones hold under 3% of a sample with about 270,000 clones, roughly 86% of them seen once. Source material: PBMCs or T cells enriched from blood (not recorded which). The source is a woman aged 18-29 years who had recovered from COVID-19. Both conserved end residues are part of each CDR3. The D gene is left open where the match is weak. Only part of the rows carry a size: once, few, many, or a class if the clone is expanded.

TGTGCCAGCAGCTTGGGGACTAGCGGGGCCCTTTACGAGCAGTACTTC	CASSLGTSGALYEQYF	.	TRBJ2-7	TRBV11-2	TRBD2
TGTGCCAGCAGGGTGGGCGGGGCCATATATTTT	CASRVGGAIYF	.	TRBJ1-3	TRBV27	.
TGTGCCAGCAGCTCCTGGGGGGACGGGGCCAACGTCCTGACTTTC	CASSSWGDGANVLTF	once	TRBJ2-6	TRBV7-9	.
TGCGCCAGCAGTGTTGGTCAGGGGTCCGAGCAGTACTTC	CASSVGQGSEQYF	.	TRBJ2-7	TRBV10-1	.
TGTGCCAGCAGACATGGACAGGCGCATACGCAGTATTTT	CASRHGQAHTQYF	.	TRBJ2-3	TRBV3-1/TRBV3-2	TRBD1
TGTGCCAGCAGCCAAGATCTGAATGAGCAGTTCTTC	CASSQDLNEQFF	.	TRBJ2-1	TRBV3-1/TRBV3-2	.
TGTGCCAGCAGTGAGCCAGGGTCCCTCACTGGCTACACCTTC	CASSEPGSLTGYTF	.	TRBJ1-2	TRBV25-1	.
TGTGCCAGCAGCCCCATTACGGGACTAGCGGGATCAACCCCCTCCTACGAGCAGTACTTC	CASSPITGLAGSTPSYEQYF	.	TRBJ2-7	TRBV4-2	TRBD2
TGTGCCAGCAGCGCCTCCGGGACAGGGGGCGCGGGATCTGAAGCTTTCTTT	CASSASGTGGAGSEAFF	.	TRBJ1-1	TRBV9	TRBD1
TGTGCCAGCAGCTTCGCCCCGGGGCAGGGGGAACAAAAACTGTTTTTT	CASSFAPGQGEQKLFF	.	TRBJ1-4	TRBV7-2	TRBD1
TGTGCCAGCAGCCCCGCTCCCGGGACTTGGGAGACCCAGTACTTC	CASSPAPGTWETQYF	once	TRBJ2-5	TRBV5-4	.
TGCGCCAGCAGCCCCCGGGACTCCCTTAACTACGAGCAGTACTTC	CASSPRDSLNYEQYF	.	TRBJ2-7	TRBV5-1	.
TGTGCCAGCAGCTTAACAGAAAACACTGAAGCTTTCTTT	CASSLTENTEAFF	few	TRBJ1-1	TRBV7-2	.
TGTGCCAGTGCCCCCCGGACAGGGGAGGAGAAGGGGGTCCGGGAAGCTTTCTTT	CASAPRTGEEKGVREAFF	.	TRBJ1-1	TRBV11-3	TRBD1
TGTGCCAGCACAATCACAGGGGGCAATTCACCCCTCCACTTT	CASTITGGNSPLHF	.	TRBJ1-6	TRBV27	TRBD1
TGTGCCACCAGCAGAGAACAGGGGCTTGGTGAAAAACTGTTTTTT	CATSREQGLGEKLFF	.	TRBJ1-4	TRBV15	TRBD1
TGTGCCAGCAGCTTTGGGACGGGGGGAGATACGCAGTATTTT	CASSFGTGGDTQYF	.	TRBJ2-3	TRBV5-6	TRBD2
TGTGCCAGCAGCTTGCAGGGGGCGTATGGCTACACCTTC	CASSLQGAYGYTF	.	TRBJ1-2	TRBV5-4	TRBD1
TGTGCCACCAGCAGAGCGTCAGGGAAGAGGAGTGAAGCTTTCTTT	CATSRASGKRSEAFF	.	TRBJ1-1	TRBV15	.
TGTGCCAGCAGCTTAAGGGACAGGGATGAGCAGTTCTTC	CASSLRDRDEQFF	.	TRBJ2-1	TRBV7-3	TRBD1
TGTGCCAGTCACCCATCCGGGACAGGACCTGAAAAACTGTTTTTT	CASHPSGTGPEKLFF	.	TRBJ1-4	TRBV19	TRBD1
TGTGCCAGCAGTGGGGGACCGGGACTGTCCTACAATGAGCAGTTCTTC	CASSGGPGLSYNEQFF	.	TRBJ2-1	TRBV2	.
TGTGCCAGCAGGCCTACAGGGTTCGGTGGCTACACCTTC	CASRPTGFGGYTF	.	TRBJ1-2	TRBV3-1/TRBV3-2	.
TGTGCCAGCAGCTTAGTTACCCTCTCGCCTAGCGGAAGCACAGATACGCAGTATTTT	CASSLVTLSPSGSTDTQYF	.	TRBJ2-3	TRBV7-2	TRBD2
TGTGCCAGCACTCAAAAGGGGGCAGGTTCACCCCTCCACTTT	CASTQKGAGSPLHF	.	TRBJ1-6	TRBV7-2	TRBD1
TGTGCCAGCAGCTTACCGGTGAATACGCAGTATTTT	CASSLPVNTQYF	.	TRBJ2-3	TRBV7-9	.
TGTGCCAGCAGTACAGGGATTGACTACGAGCAGTACTTC	CASSTGIDYEQYF	.	TRBJ2-7	TRBV27	.
TGTGCCACCAGCAGAAGGGGACAGGGCTCGAACACCGGGGAGCTGTTTTTT	CATSRRGQGSNTGELFF	.	TRBJ2-2	TRBV15	TRBD1